The clone carrying this T cell receptor (beta chain) has only one observation. Its antigen is not identified. The sample belongs to a study of T cell responses to AZD1222 COVID-19 vaccine. Clones were read by immunoSEQ multiplex PCR, and TCRdb kept only the in-frame ones, dropping some. The table records around 140,000 clones, over 90% of them present only once. The CDR3 is 16 amino acids. The germline V gene has CDR1 LGHDT and CDR2 YNNKEL (reference sequence). V was shortened by 1 base and J by 0 bases, with 10 bases between the two germline ends. The study's findings and limits: Donors skewed white British and female; clonal diversity was possibly underestimated.

The rearrangement joins TRBV3-1 (or the pseudogene TRBV3-2) to TRBJ1-5, with D unresolved. The sequence derives from an adult in good health. This specimen consisted of peripheral blood, obtained on day 0 of AZD1222 vaccination. The CDR3 nucleotides are TGTGCCAGCAGCCAAGGGCACGGCTATAGCAATCAGCCCCAGCATTTT. Encoded protein: CASSQGHGYSNQPQHF.